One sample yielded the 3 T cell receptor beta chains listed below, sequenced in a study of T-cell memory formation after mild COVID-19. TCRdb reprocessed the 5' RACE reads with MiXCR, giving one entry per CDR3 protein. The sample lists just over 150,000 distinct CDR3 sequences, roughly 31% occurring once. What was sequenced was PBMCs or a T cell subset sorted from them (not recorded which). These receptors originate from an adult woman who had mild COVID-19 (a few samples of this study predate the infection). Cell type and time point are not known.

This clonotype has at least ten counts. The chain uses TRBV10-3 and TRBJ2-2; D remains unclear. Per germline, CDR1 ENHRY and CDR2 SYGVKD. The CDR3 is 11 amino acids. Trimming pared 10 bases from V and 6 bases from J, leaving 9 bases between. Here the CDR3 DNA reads TGTGCCACTACCGGCGCCGGGGAGCTGTTTTTT. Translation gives CATTGAGELFF.

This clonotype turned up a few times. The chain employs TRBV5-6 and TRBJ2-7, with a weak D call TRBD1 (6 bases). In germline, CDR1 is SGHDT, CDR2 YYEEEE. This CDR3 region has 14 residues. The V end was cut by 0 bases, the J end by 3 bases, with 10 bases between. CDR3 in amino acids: CASSLVGQNYEQYF. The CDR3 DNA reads TGTGCCAGCAGCTTGGTGGGACAAAACTACGAGCAGTACTTC. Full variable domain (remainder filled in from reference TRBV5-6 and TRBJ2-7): DAGVTQSPTHLIKTRGQQVTLRCSPKSGHDTVSWYQQALGQGPQFIFQYYEEEERQRGNFPDRFSGHQFPNYSSELNVNALLLGDSALYLCASSLVGQNYEQYFGPGTRLTVT.

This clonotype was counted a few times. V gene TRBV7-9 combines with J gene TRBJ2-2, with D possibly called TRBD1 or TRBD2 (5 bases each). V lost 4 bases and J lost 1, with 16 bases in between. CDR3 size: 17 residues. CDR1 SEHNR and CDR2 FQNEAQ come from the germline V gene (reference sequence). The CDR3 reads CASSSGIGTVNTGELFF. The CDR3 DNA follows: TGTGCCAGCAGCTCAGGAATCGGGACCGTGAACACCGGGGAGCTGTTTTTT.